The rows below give T cell receptor beta chains drawn from one sample of a study of blood T cells in healthy people across ages. MiXCR, run by TCRdb on the 5' RACE reads, gives a single entry per CDR3 protein. The table includes hundreds of thousands of distinct CDR3 sequences, around 26% detected once. The sequencing input was blood. The receptors stem from a woman of 80 years or more in good health. Each CDR3 is given without its conserved first and last residue. A D gene is named only where the DNA matches it firmly. Rows give clone size only sometimes, using once, few, many, or a class for an expanded clone.

D gene	clone size	V gene	J gene	CDR3 protein
NA	many	TRBV30	TRBJ2-5	AWNRDQETQY
TRBD1	many	TRBV6-2/TRBV6-3	TRBJ2-7	ASSFPPPQGNYEQY
NA	many	TRBV12-3/TRBV12-4	TRBJ1-5	ASSLNRASNQPQH
NA	few	TRBV5-1	TRBJ2-2	ASSLYDPYTGELF
NA	many	TRBV5-1	TRBJ2-5	ASSQGLLMETQY
TRBD2	NA	TRBV25-1	TRBJ2-7	ASVAGWSSYEQY
TRBD1	many	TRBV29-1	TRBJ2-3	SVGTGLDTQY
NA	many	TRBV6-4	TRBJ2-5	ASSDCRPQETQY
TRBD1	many	TRBV6-5	TRBJ1-1	ASSPGTGYVDTEAF
TRBD1	few	TRBV18	TRBJ2-1	ASSPLGTANERF
TRBD2	many	TRBV4-3	TRBJ2-5	ASSQSPPTASGFQETQY
NA	many	TRBV7-2	TRBJ2-5	ASSLTLQTQY
TRBD2	many	TRBV4-2	TRBJ2-5	ASSQDLGLAGQETQY
NA	few	TRBV7-2	TRBJ2-2	ASSPQQNTGELF
TRBD2	many	TRBV7-2	TRBJ2-3	ASSLVFSGGPADTQY
NA	NA	TRBV27	TRBJ2-3	ASTNYADTQY
NA	NA	TRBV7-9	TRBJ2-3	ASSSRNRGGTDTQY
TRBD2	few	TRBV9	TRBJ2-2	ASSVGLAGGAGQSTGELF
TRBD1	few	TRBV19	TRBJ2-3	ASSRQGQTDTQY
TRBD2	many	TRBV12-3/TRBV12-4	TRBJ2-1	ASSLARRGALSLAGDEQF
TRBD1	NA	TRBV28	TRBJ1-5	ASSIGTGAPQPQH
TRBD1	NA	TRBV7-7	TRBJ2-1	ASSPGQSERNEQF
NA	NA	TRBV2	TRBJ2-7	ASRGRDSRYEQY
TRBD2	many	TRBV12-3/TRBV12-4	TRBJ2-1	ASSSRGAGEQF
NA	NA	TRBV6-6	TRBJ2-3	ASSSQGLPGY
NA	NA	TRBV5-1	TRBJ1-1	ASSLAGVRNTEAF
TRBD1	NA	TRBV29-1	NA	SSRGRQETQF
TRBD2	few	TRBV2	TRBJ2-4	ASSERTSGGSLAKNIQY
TRBD1	NA	TRBV5-1	TRBJ1-2	ASSLGGPGGYGYT
NA	NA	TRBV27	NA	ASSPRGGTWRTQY
NA	many	TRBV6-2/TRBV6-3	TRBJ2-7	ASRKDQSYEQY
TRBD2	few	TRBV30	TRBJ2-7	AWSRGGGSYEQY
NA	many	TRBV7-2	TRBJ2-7	ASSSGVLYEQY
TRBD2	many	TRBV20-1	TRBJ2-3	SASPRERGPFTDTQY
NA	NA	TRBV12-3/TRBV12-4	TRBJ1-6	ASSLAFSSSYNSPLH
TRBD1	few	TRBV10-3	TRBJ1-4	AISVSGGRGEKLF
NA	many	TRBV2	TRBJ2-7	ASSLQGSDKYEQY
NA	NA	TRBV7-9	TRBJ1-2	ASSLELGGAGGYT